The 8 T cell receptor beta chains reported below all come from one sample, sequenced in a study of chemoradiotherapy in HPV16-positive cancers. TCRdb's table, derived via immunoSEQ multiplex PCR, lists solely in-frame clones and lacks some. The top ten hold 2.1% of the sample, which has some 34,000 clones, 86% seen once. The sequencing here drew on blood, taken from a patient who underwent chemoradiotherapy. These receptors were taken from a human donor with HPV-associated anogenital cancer.

The chain couples TRBV7-9 to TRBJ2-2, with D perhaps TRBD2 (5 bases). Trimming pared 5 bases from V and 2 bases from J, leaving 9 bases between. In germline, CDR1 is SEHNR, CDR2 FQNEAQ (reference sequence). The CDR3 consists of 14 residues. In DNA form, the CDR3 reads TGTGCCAGCAGCCCACCGGGAAACACCGGGGAGCTGTTTTTT. Translation gives CASSPPGNTGELFF.

This rearrangement joins TRBV19 to TRBJ1-5, with a tentative D call TRBD1 (6 bases). Germline CDR1 is LNHDA and CDR2 is SQIVND (reference sequence). The germline V and J ends were trimmed by 5 bases and 1 base, with 9 bases remaining between them. There are 14 residues in the CDR3. CDR3 sequence reads: CASSFQGSNQPQHF. CDR3 nucleotides: TGTGCCAGTAGTTTCCAGGGGAGCAATCAGCCCCAGCATTTT.

This clone came up once. This chain uses TRBV28 with TRBJ1-6, with D maybe TRBD1 (5 bases). Germline CDR1 MDHEN, CDR2 SYDVKM. The ends were cut back, 2 bases at V and 0 bases at J, with 8 bases in the middle. This CDR3 comprises 16 residues. The CDR3 loop is CASSLGGSSYNSPLHF. In nucleotides, the CDR3 is TGTGCCAGCAGTTTAGGGGGGTCCTCCTATAATTCACCCCTCCACTTT.

This chain joins TRBV7-8 and TRBJ1-1, with D tentatively TRBD1 (6 bases). Germline CDR1 and CDR2: SGHVS and FQNEAQ. The ends were cut back, 3 bases at V and 1 base at J, with 9 bases in the middle. The CDR3 spans 14 residues. The CDR3 here is CASSFQQGNTEAFF. The CDR3 DNA follows: TGTGCCAGCAGCTTCCAACAGGGGAACACTGAAGCTTTCTTT.

This sequence joins TRBV5-1 and TRBJ2-7; 7 bases line up with TRBD1. Germline V gene lookup returns CDR1 SGHRS and CDR2 YFSETQ. The J segment lost 4 bases and the V segment lost 7 bases, leaving 2 bases of the junction unmatched. CDR3 size: 11 residues. CDR3 bases: TGCGCCAGCGAGGGACAGTACGAGCAGTACTTC. The encoded protein is CASEGQYEQYF.

The chain has TRBV14 and TRBJ1-2, with D possibly matching TRBD1 (5 bases). V was clipped by 2 bases and J by 3 bases, with 7 bases between them. Per the germline V gene, CDR1 is SGHDN and CDR2 is FVKESK. The CDR3 is made up of 13 amino acids. CDR3 amino acids: CASSQYRHYGYTF. The CDR3 coding sequence is TGTGCCAGCAGCCAATACAGGCACTATGGCTACACCTTC.

V and J are TRBV5-1 and TRBJ2-7; 9 nucleotides match TRBD1. The CDR3 sequence is 15 residues long. Trimming removed 2 bases from V and 3 bases from J; junction bases left unmatched: 6. Germline CDR1 is SGHRS and CDR2 is YFSETQ. The CDR3 loop reads CASSLTWDRDYEQYF. The CDR3 DNA sequence: TGCGCCAGCAGCTTAACATGGGACAGGGACTACGAGCAGTACTTC.

V is TRBV7-2 and J is TRBJ1-1; D gene unclear. The V end was cut by 8 bases, the J end by 0 bases, with 19 bases between. Germline lookup yields CDR1 SGHTA and CDR2 FQGNSA. The CDR3 runs to 16 residues. CDR3 in amino acids: CASFRGPAHLNTEAFF. CDR3 nucleotide sequence: TGTGCCAGCTTTCGTGGGCCAGCCCATTTGAACACTGAAGCTTTCTTT.